The source of this TCR beta chain is a study of blood T cell repertoires in COVID-19 (TCRdb year 2020). Broadly, across the study: Samples from collaborators originated in the United States, Italy and Spain and spanned both the acute and convalescent phases of COVID-19. The material from the prospective study consisted of cDNA or gDNA derived from T cells, B-cell-depleted T cells, or PBMCs. Deeply sampled blood TCRbeta repertoires from subjects exposed to, actively infected with, or recovered from COVID-19 were included in the dataset. The repertoires were released in a freely available public database meant as a resource for research on the immune response to SARS-CoV-2. Samples came from the ongoing ImmuneRACE study (first 160 participants) plus 1,254 subjects from 6 global collaborators. Sample metadata almost always included a de-identified subject ID, COVID-19 status, age in years and sex. Where available, HLA class I and class II types were taken from metadata supplied by the sample provider and were not determined by assay-based typing. The research as a whole found: How much clinical and demographic metadata was included differed by source and by participant, and the metadata was provided uncurated.

Enrolling through a virtual design, the prospective study's participants ranged in age from roughly 18 to 95 years and lived across roughly 23 United States geographic areas. In the prospective study, cohorts were assigned on the basis of participant-reported clinical history obtained from a screening survey and a study questionnaire. ImmuneRACE Cohort 3 recovered participants were defined by two consecutive negative NP/OP PCR tests, healthcare professional clearance, or symptom resolution. Each participant in the prospective study had whole blood, serum and a nasopharyngeal or oropharyngeal swab collected by mobile phlebotomists. Participants in the prospective study had the option to provide additional blood draws and questionnaires over a 2-month period. Prospective study blood samples were shipped either frozen or at room temperature before DNA extraction. V loses 4 bases, J loses 4 bases, and the germline ends lie 14 bases apart. Taken from cysteine to phenylalanine, the CDR3 has 15 residues. The entry retains the CDR3 DNA only, 45 bases that are in frame from base 1. Per the germline V gene, MGHRA is the CDR1 and YSYEKL is the CDR2.

Notes on this clone: The antigen this receptor binds is unknown. The sample holds no much larger clone one base away, and base qualities are not on file.

TCRbeta CDR3 regions were amplified from genomic DNA using the immunoSEQ Assay, a bias-controlled multiplex PCR. For the original study's pipeline: The number of nucleated cells in each sample was estimated from the amplification of reference gene primers within the assay. To quantify the absolute abundance of each unique TCRbeta CDR3 rearrangement, sequence reads were collapsed and filtered. Productive Simpson clonality was computed per sample as the square root of Simpson's diversity index over productive rearrangements. The table was pulled from immuneACCESS by TCRdb, which kept in-frame rearrangements only. Such tables lose some clones; where checked, under half of the loss comes from unresolved V genes, and the rest has no known cause. The V and J calls and clone size are taken from that table; D and trimming were inferred from the DNA. The sample data list about 300,000 clones, and 70% to 90% of these were observed just once. About 4.2% of the sample goes to the ten largest clones.

The sequencing input was PBMCs or T cells enriched from blood (not recorded which). This sequence originates from a man aged 30 to 45 who had recovered from COVID-19. The rearrangement combines TRBV4-1 with TRBJ1-3, and perhaps TRBD1 as D gene, on 5 matching bases. The DNA sequence is as follows: TGCGCCAGCAGCCCTAGACGGGGGTCCGGAAACACCATATATTTT. It is translated as CASSPRRGSGNTIYF.